This entry features one T cell receptor beta chain sequence. No antigen is known for it. The length of the CDR3 is 15 residues. Germline V gives CDR1 MNHNS, CDR2 SASEGT. The V gene end was trimmed by 5 bases and the J gene end by 2 bases; junction bases not matched to a gene: 2. These data are taken from a study of a mutant IDH1 vaccine in newly diagnosed glioma. At the level of the study: Vaccination followed radiotherapy alone by 4-6 weeks, or accompanied temozolomide cycles.

Time point here: week 35, safety follow-up. Topical imiquimod was applied with each vaccine dose, which held 300 ug of mutant IDH1 20-mer peptide. Libraries were prepared by immunoSEQ multiplex PCR; TCRdb keeps only in-frame clonotypes and omits some of them. The profile covers about 68,000 clones, with almost 85% appearing a single time and roughly 12% taken by the ten largest. The V gene is TRBV6-1, the J gene TRBJ2-1; the match to TRBD2 covers 11 bases. This TCR was sampled from a young man with glioma. The sample here was PBMCs, taken from a glioma patient whose treatment included an IDH1 peptide vaccine. The CDR3 bases are TGTGCCAGCAGTCTAGCGGGAGGCGCCTACAATGAGCAGTTCTTC. Encoded protein: CASSLAGGAYNEQFF.